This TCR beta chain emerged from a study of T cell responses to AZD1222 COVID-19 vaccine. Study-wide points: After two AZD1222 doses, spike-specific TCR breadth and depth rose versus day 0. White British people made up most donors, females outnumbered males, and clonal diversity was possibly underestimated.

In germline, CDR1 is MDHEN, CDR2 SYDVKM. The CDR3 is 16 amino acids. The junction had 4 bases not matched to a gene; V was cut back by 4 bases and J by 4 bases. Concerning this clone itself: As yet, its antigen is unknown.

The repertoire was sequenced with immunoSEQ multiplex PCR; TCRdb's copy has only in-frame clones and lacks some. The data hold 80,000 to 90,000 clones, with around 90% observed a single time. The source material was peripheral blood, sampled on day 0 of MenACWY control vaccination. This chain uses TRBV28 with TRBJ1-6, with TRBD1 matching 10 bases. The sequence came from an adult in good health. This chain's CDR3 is CASSSGTGVYNSPLHF. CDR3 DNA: TGTGCCAGCAGTTCCGGGACAGGGGTGTATAATTCACCCCTCCACTTT.